The next 12 T cell receptor beta chains were all read from a single sample in a study of regulatory T cells in long-lasting Graves disease. Construction of the TCR beta libraries employed iRepertoire HTBI primers in conjunction with Arm-PCR of CDR3 regions. TCRdb re-derived calls from the multiplex PCR reads in MiXCR, one entry per CDR3 protein. The sample has about 300,000 distinct CDR3 sequences; 18% are singletons. Time point specified: newly diagnosed GD, antithyroid drugs for less than 3 months. The TCR library used RNA extracted from PBMCs. The input for sequencing was peripheral blood mononuclear cells (PBMCs), taken at new diagnosis, from a patient treated with antithyroid drugs. The receptors stem from a female donor with Graves disease.

Here the CDR3 DNA reads TGTGCCAGCAGTCTGAAGGGGGGACCATACGAGCAGTACTTC. Translated: CASSLKGGPYEQYF. The chain is built from TRBV27 and TRBJ2-7; tentatively, D is TRBD1 or TRBD2 (6 bases each). CDR3 length equals 14 residues. V was pared by 5 bases and J by 4 bases, with 15 bases between. CDR1 is MNHEY, CDR2 SMNVEV, per germline (reference sequence).

The CDR3 DNA follows: TGTGCCAGCAGCTTAAACCTAATGGATGAGCAGTTCTTC. Translated, it gives CASSLNLMDEQFF. This sequence joins TRBV7-9 and TRBJ2-1; D remains unclear. This CDR3 has 13 residues. The V and J ends lost 2 bases and 8 bases respectively, with 10 bases between them. Germline-derived CDR1 and CDR2 are SEHNR and FQNEAQ (reference sequence).

In this sample, this clonotype turned up a few times. V gene TRBV12-3 or TRBV12-4 combines with J gene TRBJ2-7, with unresolved D. The CDR3 loop spans 12 amino acids. With 6 bases removed from V and 3 bases from J, the gap between germline ends came to 9 bases. In DNA form, the CDR3 reads TGTGCCAGCAGCCGAGAGTACTACGAGCAGTACTTC. Translated: CASSREYYEQYF.

This chain links TRBV9 with TRBJ2-5; 15 bases match TRBD2. Germline trimming cut 3 bases from V and 5 bases from J; bases unmatched to any gene: 8. Per the germline V gene, CDR1 is SGDLS and CDR2 is YYNGEE. The CDR3 sequence is 17 residues long. The chain's CDR3 is CASSAGTSGGMMETQYF. CDR3 bases: TGTGCCAGCAGCGCCGGGACTAGCGGGGGGATGATGGAGACCCAGTACTTC.

This clonotype showed up many times. The chain links TRBV20-1 to TRBJ2-7; the match to TRBD2 covers 7 bases. After removal of 3 bases from V and 4 bases from J, the junction contained 9 bases not matched to a gene. The CDR3 loop spans 14 amino acids. CDR1 is DFQATT, CDR2 SNEGSKA, per germline (reference sequence). In DNA form, the CDR3 reads TGCAGTGCTAGGCTGCGGGAGAAGGGATACGAGCAGTACTTC. Translation gives CSARLREKGYEQYF.

The chain combines TRBV6-1 with TRBJ1-5; no definite D call. The germline gives CDR1 MNHNS, CDR2 SASEGT. This CDR3 has 13 amino acids. V was shortened by 7 bases and J by 4 bases, with 11 bases between the two germline ends. CDR3 region: CASNTGRNQPQHF. DNA of the CDR3: TGTGCCAGCAACACTGGTAGGAATCAGCCCCAGCATTTT.

This clonotype was seen many times. This chain joins TRBV19 and TRBJ2-1; 9 positions match TRBD2. The ends lost 5 bases at V and 5 bases at J; junction bases unmatched: 4. The germline gives CDR1 LNHDA, CDR2 SQIVND (reference sequence). The CDR3 consists of 14 residues. The CDR3 sequence is CASSPGLANNEQFF. The CDR3 bases are TGTGCCAGTAGTCCGGGACTAGCCAACAATGAGCAGTTCTTC.

This clonotype has a handful of counts. V and J are TRBV28 and TRBJ2-1; 8 bases match TRBD2. The germline gives CDR1 MDHEN, CDR2 SYDVKM. J gave up 8 bases and V 5 bases, and 11 bases lay outside the gene matches. CDR3 length: 15 residues. CDR3: CASSLGLAPVHEQFF. The DNA of the CDR3 is TGTGCCAGCAGTCTCGGACTAGCTCCGGTCCATGAGCAGTTCTTC.

This clonotype was found many times. The V gene is TRBV28, the J gene TRBJ1-5; D remains unclear. The V gene's germline CDR1 is MDHEN and CDR2 SYDVKM. Trimming pared 3 bases from V and 3 bases from J, leaving 9 bases between. There are 14 residues in the CDR3. The CDR3 sequence: CASSFWGVNQPQHF. CDR3 bases: TGTGCCAGCAGTTTTTGGGGAGTCAATCAGCCCCAGCATTTT. Based on the CDR3 plus reference TRBV28 and TRBJ1-5, the full variable domain is DVKVTQSSRYLVKRTGEKVFLECVQDMDHENMFWYRQDPGLGLRLIYFSYDVKMKEKGDIPEGYSVSREKKERFSLILESASTNQTSMYLCASSFWGVNQPQHFGDGTRLSIL.

This clonotype was detected only a few times. The CDR3 here is CASSTKVNQPQHF. DNA for the CDR3: TGTGCCAGCTCGACAAAGGTCAATCAGCCCCAGCATTTT. The rearrangement joins TRBV18 to TRBJ1-5; the D is unclear. This CDR3 is built from 13 residues. Germline CDR1 KGHSH, CDR2 LQKENI. V lost 6 bases and J 3 bases, leaving 9 bases between the germline ends.

The rearrangement uses TRBV20-1 and TRBJ2-5; tentatively, D is TRBD1 or TRBD2 (6 bases each). Trimming left V 6 bases short and J 6 bases short, with 14 bases between. This CDR3 contains 12 residues. Germline V CDR1 and CDR2: DFQATT, SNEGSKA (reference sequence). The CDR3 here is CSAGRGEQTQYF. DNA for the CDR3: TGCAGTGCGGGAAGGGGGGAGCAGACCCAGTACTTC.

The chain recombines TRBV5-6 with TRBJ1-1; TRBD1 is a possible D gene (5 bases). The germline CDR1 and CDR2 sequences are SGHDT and YYEEEE. Trimming took off 4 bases at V and 4 bases at J, with 17 bases between the two ends. CDR3 length: 15 residues. The CDR3 DNA is TGTGCCAGCAGCCTCGGGGGGGGGTTGGGCACTGAAGCTTTCTTT. Amino acid sequence: CASSLGGGLGTEAFF. Full variable domain (remainder filled in from reference TRBV5-6 and TRBJ1-1): DAGVTQSPTHLIKTRGQQVTLRCSPKSGHDTVSWYQQALGQGPQFIFQYYEEEERQRGNFPDRFSGHQFPNYSSELNVNALLLGDSALYLCASSLGGGLGTEAFFGQGTRLTVV.